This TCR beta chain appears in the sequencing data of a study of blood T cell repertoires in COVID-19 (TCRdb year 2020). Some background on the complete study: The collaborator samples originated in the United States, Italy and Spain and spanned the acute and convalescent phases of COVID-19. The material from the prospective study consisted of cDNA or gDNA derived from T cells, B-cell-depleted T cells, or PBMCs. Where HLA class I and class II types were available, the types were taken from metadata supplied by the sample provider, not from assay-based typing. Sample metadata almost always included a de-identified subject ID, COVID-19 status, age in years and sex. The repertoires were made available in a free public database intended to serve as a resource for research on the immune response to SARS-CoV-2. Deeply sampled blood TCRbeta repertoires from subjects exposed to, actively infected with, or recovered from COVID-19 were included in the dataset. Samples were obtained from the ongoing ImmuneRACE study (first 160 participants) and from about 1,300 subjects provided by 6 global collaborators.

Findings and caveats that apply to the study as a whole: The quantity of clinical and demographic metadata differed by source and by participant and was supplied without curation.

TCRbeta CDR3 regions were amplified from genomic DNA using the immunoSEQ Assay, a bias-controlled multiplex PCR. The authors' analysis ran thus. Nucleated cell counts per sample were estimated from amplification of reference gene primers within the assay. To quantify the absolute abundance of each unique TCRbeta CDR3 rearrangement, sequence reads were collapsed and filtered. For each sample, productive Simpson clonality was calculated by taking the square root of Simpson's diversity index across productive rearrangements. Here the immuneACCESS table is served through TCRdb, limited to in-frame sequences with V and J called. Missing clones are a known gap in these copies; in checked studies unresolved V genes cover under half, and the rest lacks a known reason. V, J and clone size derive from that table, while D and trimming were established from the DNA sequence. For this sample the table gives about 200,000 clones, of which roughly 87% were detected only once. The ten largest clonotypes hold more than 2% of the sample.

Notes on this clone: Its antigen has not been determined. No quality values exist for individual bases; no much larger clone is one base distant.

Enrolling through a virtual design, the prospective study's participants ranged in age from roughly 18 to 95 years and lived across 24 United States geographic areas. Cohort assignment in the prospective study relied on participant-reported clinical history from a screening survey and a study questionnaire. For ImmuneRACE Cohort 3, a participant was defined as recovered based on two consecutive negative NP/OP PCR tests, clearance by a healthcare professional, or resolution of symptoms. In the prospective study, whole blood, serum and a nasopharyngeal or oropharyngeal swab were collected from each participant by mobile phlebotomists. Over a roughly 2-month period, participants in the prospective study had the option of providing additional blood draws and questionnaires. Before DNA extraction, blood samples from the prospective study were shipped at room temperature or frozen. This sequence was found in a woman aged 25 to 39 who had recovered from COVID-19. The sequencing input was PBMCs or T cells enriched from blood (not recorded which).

The DNA reads as follows: TGTGCCAGCAGTGACTCGAGTCTAGCGGGAGGGAGGAGAGAGCAGTTCTTC. Its protein product is CASSDSSLAGGRREQFF. Here the chain combines TRBV6-4 and TRBJ2-1; 12 middle bases align to TRBD2. For this chain, trimming is 0 bases at the V end and 10 bases at the J end, and the number of junction bases without a gene match is 10. In the germline V gene, CDR1 corresponds to MRHNA and CDR2 to SNTAGT. The CDR3 goes from the cysteine to the phenylalanine over 17 residues. Only CDR3 DNA is held: 51 bases, read in frame from base 1.